Presented here are 14 T cell receptor beta chains from one specimen sequenced in a study of T cells after yellow fever vaccination. TCRdb fed the 5' RACE reads into MiXCR, producing one record per CDR3 protein. The table includes 500,000 to 650,000 distinct CDR3 sequences, approximately 12% detected once. Sequencing used PBMCs, obtained on the day of the yellow fever booster vaccination. The receptors originated from a young man who received the YFV17D yellow fever vaccine.

V usage is TRBV10-3 and J usage is TRBJ2-3; tentatively, D is TRBD1 or TRBD2 (5 bases each). Trimming pared 8 bases from V and 2 bases from J, leaving 5 bases between. CDR3 length: 11 amino acids. Germline-derived CDR1 and CDR2 are ENHRY and SYGVKD. The CDR3 loop reads CAIGTTDTQYF. CDR3 bases: TGTGCCATCGGGACCACAGATACGCAGTATTTT.

This clonotype was counted ten times or more. The chain is built from TRBV4-3 and TRBJ1-1; no reliable D call. Germline V gene sequence: CDR1 LGHNA, CDR2 YSLEER. The CDR3 spans 14 residues. Trimming removed 3 bases from V and 4 bases from J, with 12 bases in between. The CDR3 DNA follows: TGCGCCAGCAGCCAGAGCGGTTTTCTCACTGAAGCTTTCTTT. It encodes CASSQSGFLTEAFF.

Only a few counts were recorded for this clonotype. The chain links TRBV20-1 to TRBJ2-1; TRBD2 agrees at 15 bases. This CDR3 has 15 residues. Germline assignment: CDR1 DFQATT and CDR2 SNEGSKA (reference sequence). The V and J ends lost 4 bases and 8 bases, in that order; junction bases with no gene match: 6. The CDR3 loop is CSAIGLAGGIYEQFF. The CDR3 region has the DNA TGCAGTGCTATCGGACTAGCGGGAGGGATCTATGAGCAGTTCTTC.

J is TRBJ2-7 and V is TRBV5-1, with a weak D call TRBD2 (5 bases). V was clipped by 4 bases and J by 2 bases, with 10 bases between them. The CDR3 runs to 13 residues. Germline-derived CDR1 and CDR2 are SGHRS and YFSETQ. CDR3 bases: TGCGCCAGCAGCCGGGATCCTGCCTACGAGCAGTACTTC. Amino acids: CASSRDPAYEQYF.

In this sample, this clonotype turned up a few times. The chain couples TRBV5-6 to TRBJ2-6, with D perhaps matching TRBD1 (6 bases). Germline lookup yields CDR1 SGHDT and CDR2 YYEEEE. V was cut by 0 bases and J by 4 bases, with 14 bases left in between. The CDR3 is 17 amino acids. This CDR3 reads CASSLVGLGTGANVLTF. CDR3 DNA: TGTGCCAGCAGCTTGGTGGGGTTGGGGACAGGGGCCAACGTCCTGACTTTC.

This clonotype was seen a few times. This CDR3 is CAWSPGSGNTIYF. For the CDR3, the DNA is TGTGCCTGGAGTCCCGGCTCTGGAAACACCATATATTTT. The V and J genes are TRBV30 and TRBJ1-3; D remains unclear. The CDR3 sequence is 13 residues long. In germline, CDR1 is GTSNPN, CDR2 SVGIG (reference sequence). Trimming left V 2 bases short and J 0 bases short, with 5 bases between.

This clonotype was picked up a small number of times. This chain uses TRBV6-1 with TRBJ2-3, with TRBD2 matching over 10 bases. The CDR3 has 16 residues. Germline assignment: CDR1 MNHNS and CDR2 SASEGT. After removal of 7 bases from V and 6 bases from J, the junction contained 13 bases not matched to a gene. CDR3 in amino acids: CASKVTSGIGDDTQYF. The CDR3 DNA sequence: TGTGCCAGCAAAGTCACTAGCGGGATCGGTGATGATACGCAGTATTTT.

The V and J genes are TRBV6-1 and TRBJ2-1; D possibly corresponds to TRBD2 (6 bases). The CDR3 sequence is 16 residues long. Deletions cut 5 bases from V and 4 bases from J, with 18 bases between. Germline V gene lookup returns CDR1 MNHNS and CDR2 SASEGT. The DNA of the CDR3 is TGTGCCAGCAGTCTTACTGCGGGGAGGATGTACAATGAGCAGTTCTTC. This translates into CASSLTAGRMYNEQFF.

In its sample, this clonotype was seen a few times. The chain carries TRBV12-3 or TRBV12-4 and TRBJ2-1, with 8 bases matching TRBD2. After removal of 3 bases from V and 7 bases from J, the junction contained 5 bases not matched to a gene. This CDR3 is 14 amino acids long. CDR3 residues: CASSFGTRANEQFF. DNA for the CDR3: TGTGCCAGCAGTTTTGGGACTAGGGCGAATGAGCAGTTCTTC.

This clonotype was observed a handful of times. The gene calls are TRBV29-1 and TRBJ2-1; 11 bases match TRBD2. Trimming took 7 bases from V and 0 from J; bases not matched to a gene: 8. This CDR3 region has 16 residues. Germline V lookup: CDR1 SQVTM, CDR2 ANQGSEA. The CDR3 DNA reads TGCAGCGGTTCTAGCGGGAGGTATAGCTCCTACAATGAGCAGTTCTTC. Translated: CSGSSGRYSSYNEQFF.

This clonotype was seen more than once but under ten times. The chain joins TRBV19 to TRBJ2-3; 7 bases agree with TRBD1. Germline trimming cut 9 bases from V and 2 bases from J; bases unmatched to any gene: 8. The germline V gene encodes CDR1 LNHDA and CDR2 SQIVND (reference sequence). The CDR3 totals 14 residues. In DNA, the CDR3 is TGTGCCAGCCGCTCGGGACAGATCACAGATACGCAGTATTTT. As protein: CASRSGQITDTQYF.

The chain has TRBV5-1 and TRBJ2-7; D is undetermined. The CDR3 contains 15 residues. The germline CDR1 and CDR2 sequences are SGHRS and YFSETQ. V dropped 2 bases and J dropped 0 bases, with 12 bases sitting between them. The DNA for the CDR3 is TGCGCCAGCAGCTTTGTGAGCGTGAGCTCCTACGAGCAGTACTTC. This sequence encodes CASSFVSVSSYEQYF.

V usage is TRBV14 and J usage is TRBJ2-3; a possible D gene is TRBD2 (6 bases). Germline CDR1 SGHDN, CDR2 FVKESK. The CDR3 sequence is 13 residues long. The V end was cut by 6 bases, the J end by 3 bases, with 10 bases between. The CDR3 nucleotides are TGTGCCAGCAGTATTCTAGCGACAGATACGCAGTATTTT. Translated: CASSILATDTQYF.

This clonotype showed up just a few times. The chain links TRBV21-1 to TRBJ1-5. TRBV21-1 is reported as a pseudogene. The CDR3 extends over 14 amino acids. The chain's CDR3 is CASSKWYEDQPQHF. CDR3 sequence (DNA): TGTGCCAGCAGCAAATGGTACGAAGATCAGCCCCAGCATTTT.